This T cell receptor (beta chain) was recorded in a study of blood T cells in healthy people across ages. Germline V gives CDR1 MNHEY, CDR2 SVGEGT. The V gene lost 2 bases and the J gene lost 3 bases, with 11 bases spanning the gap. The CDR3 runs 15 residues. A sample-barcoded 5' primer and a J-beta primer mix were used in a second PCR of about 6 to 11 cycles. TCRdb fed the 5' RACE reads into MiXCR, producing one record per CDR3 protein. The table has hundreds of thousands of distinct CDR3 sequences, more than 45% seen once. Sequencing used blood. The TCR was taken from a man in his thirties or forties in good health. The chain couples TRBV6-2 or TRBV6-3 to TRBJ2-1, with D perhaps assigned TRBD1 or TRBD2 (5 bases each). CDR3 coding DNA: TGTGCCAGCAGTTACGGTGGGGCGGGCTACAATGAGCAGTTCTTC. It specifies CASSYGGAGYNEQFF.